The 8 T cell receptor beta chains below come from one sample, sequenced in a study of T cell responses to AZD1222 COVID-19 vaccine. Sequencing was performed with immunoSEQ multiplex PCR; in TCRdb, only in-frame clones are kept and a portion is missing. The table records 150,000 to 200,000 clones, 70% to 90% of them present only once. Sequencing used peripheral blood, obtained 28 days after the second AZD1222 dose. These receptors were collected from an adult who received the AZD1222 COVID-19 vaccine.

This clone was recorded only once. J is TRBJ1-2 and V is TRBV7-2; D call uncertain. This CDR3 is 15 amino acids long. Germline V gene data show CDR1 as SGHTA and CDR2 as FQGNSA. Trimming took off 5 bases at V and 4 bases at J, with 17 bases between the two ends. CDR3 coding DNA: TGTGCCAGCAGCCCGCGGGCCTTCCCTCTCTATGGCTACACCTTC. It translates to CASSPRAFPLYGYTF.

CDR3 in amino acids: CASSVGPNRAEAFF. The CDR3 nucleotides are TGTGCCAGCAGCGTAGGACCTAACAGGGCTGAAGCTTTCTTT. The chain uses TRBV9 and TRBJ1-1; tentatively, D is TRBD1 (6 bases). The germline V gene encodes CDR1 SGDLS and CDR2 YYNGEE. This CDR3 has 14 amino acids. V lost 0 bases, J lost 6 bases, and 12 bases lay in between.

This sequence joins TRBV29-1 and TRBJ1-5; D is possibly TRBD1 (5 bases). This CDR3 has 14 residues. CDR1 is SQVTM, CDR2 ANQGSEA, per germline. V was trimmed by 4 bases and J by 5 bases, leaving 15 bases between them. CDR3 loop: CSVGLQGADQPQHF. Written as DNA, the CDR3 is TGCAGCGTTGGGCTGCAAGGGGCAGATCAGCCCCAGCATTTT. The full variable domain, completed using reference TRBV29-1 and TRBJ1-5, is SAVISQKPSRDICQRGTSLTIQCQVDSQVTMMFWYRQQPGQSLTLIATANQGSEATYESGFVIDKFPISRPNLTFSTLTVSNMSPEDSSIYLCSVGLQGADQPQHFGDGTRLSIL.

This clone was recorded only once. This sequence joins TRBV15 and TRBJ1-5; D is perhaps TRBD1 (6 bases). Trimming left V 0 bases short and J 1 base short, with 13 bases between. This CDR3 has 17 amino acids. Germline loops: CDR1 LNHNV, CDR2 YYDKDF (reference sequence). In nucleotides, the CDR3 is TGTGCCACCAGCAGAGATCTCGTAGGGGGGAGCAATCAGCCCCAGCATTTT. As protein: CATSRDLVGGSNQPQHF. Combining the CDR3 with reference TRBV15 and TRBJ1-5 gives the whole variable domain DAMVIQNPRYQVTQFGKPVTLSCSQTLNHNVMYWYQQKSSQAPKLLFHYYDKDFNNEADTPDNFQSRRPNTSFCFLDIRSPGLGDTAMYLCATSRDLVGGSNQPQHFGDGTRLSIL.

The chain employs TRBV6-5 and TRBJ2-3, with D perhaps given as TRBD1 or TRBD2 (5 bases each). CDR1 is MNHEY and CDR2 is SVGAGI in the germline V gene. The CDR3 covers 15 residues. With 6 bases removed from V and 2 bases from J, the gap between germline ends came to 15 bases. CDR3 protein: CASRSGTESTDTQYF. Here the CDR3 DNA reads TGTGCCAGCAGATCCGGGACCGAATCCACAGATACGCAGTATTTT.

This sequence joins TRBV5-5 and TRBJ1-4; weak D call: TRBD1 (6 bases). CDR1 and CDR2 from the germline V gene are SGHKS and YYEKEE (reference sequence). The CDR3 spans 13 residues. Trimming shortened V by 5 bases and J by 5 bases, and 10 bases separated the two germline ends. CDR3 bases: TGTGCCAGCAGTCCACAGGGCAATGAAAAACTGTTTTTT. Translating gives CASSPQGNEKLFF.

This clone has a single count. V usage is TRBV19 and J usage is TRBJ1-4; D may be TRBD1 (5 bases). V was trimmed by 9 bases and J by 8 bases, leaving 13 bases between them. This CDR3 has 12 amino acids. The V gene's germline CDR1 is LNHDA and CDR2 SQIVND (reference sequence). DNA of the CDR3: TGTGCCAGCCGACAGCCGTGGGAAAAACTGTTTTTT. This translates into CASRQPWEKLFF.

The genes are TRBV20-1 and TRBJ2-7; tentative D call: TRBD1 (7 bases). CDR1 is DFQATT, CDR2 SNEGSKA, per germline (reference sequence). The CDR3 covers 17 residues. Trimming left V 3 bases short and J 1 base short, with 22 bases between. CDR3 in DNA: TGCAGTGCTAGTGAGGAGGGGGCTAACCTCTTTTCCTACGAGCAGTACTTC. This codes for CSASEEGANLFSYEQYF.